The source of this T cell receptor (beta chain) is a study of blood T cell repertoires in COVID-19. Background on the study: Sources were T cells, B-cell-depleted T cells, or PBMCs; the material itself was cDNA or gDNA.

Patients at the Seattle site were enrolled during active infection and followed longitudinally. Germline V CDR1 and CDR2: MNHEY, SVGEGT. V dropped 4 bases and J dropped 10 bases, with 19 bases sitting between them. CDR3 length: 14 amino acids. In the study's own analysis: It was from reference gene primer amplification that nucleated cell counts were estimated. The protocol was immunoSEQ multiplex PCR, while the TCRdb copy is restricted to in-frame clones and leaves out a portion. That table furnishes V, J and clone size, whereas the DNA furnished D and trimming. The table has about 250,000 clones, 70% to 90% seen once. This clone was seen only a few times.

Sequencing was carried out using peripheral blood. The chain carries TRBV6-2 or TRBV6-3 and TRBJ1-1; D perhaps matches TRBD1 (6 bases). This sequence was found in a young woman with COVID-19, enrolled during active disease. The CDR3 nucleotides are TGTGCCAGCAGTTCTCCATCCAGGGGCAATGCAGCTTTCTTT. This translates into CASSSPSRGNAAFF.